A selection of T cell receptor beta chains follows, all from one sample in a study of T-cell reconstitution after alpha-beta-depleted transplantation in children. One entry per CDR3 protein results from TCRdb running MiXCR on the PCR reads. The table lists hundreds of thousands of distinct CDR3 sequences, around 7.3% of them singletons, with around 10% in the top ten. Sequenced here: peripheral blood, sampled 360 days after TCRalphabeta/CD19-depleted stem cell transplant. The receptors come from a female patient aged 2-9 years who had a stem cell transplant for Fanconi anemia, so the T cells may come from the graft donor. The CDR3 runs from the conserved cysteine through the conserved F or W. Fields, in order: V gene, clone size, J gene, D gene, CDR3 DNA, CDR3 protein. The D gene is left open where the match is weak. Not all rows give a size; the values are once, few, many and, for expanded clones, a class.

TRBV20-1,many,TRBJ2-1,.,TGCAGCTTCAGGTCCCTTGACAATGAGCAGTTCTTC,CSFRSLDNEQFF
TRBV20-1,.,TRBJ1-2,.,TGCAGTGCTAGAACTTTGGACAGCTATTATGGCTACACCTTC,CSARTLDSYYGYTF
TRBV6-2/TRBV6-3,many,TRBJ2-7,.,TGTGCCAGCAGTTACTCGCGGACGGCTTCCTACGAGCAGTACTTC,CASSYSRTASYEQYF
TRBV5-1,.,TRBJ2-7,TRBD1,TGCGTCAGCAGCTTGCAGCATCCTACAGGGGGCGTAACCTACGAGCAGTACTTC,CVSSLQHPTGGVTYEQYF
TRBV5-6,many,TRBJ2-3,.,TGTGCCAGCAGCCGTAGTGGGAGCACAGATACGCAGTATTTT,CASSRSGSTDTQYF
TRBV6-1,few,TRBJ2-3,.,TGTGCCAGCAGTGAAAAGAGAGATACGCAGTATTTT,CASSEKRDTQYF
TRBV20-1,few,TRBJ1-1,.,TGCAGTGCTAGAGCTCAAGGACGGGGGGACACTGAAGCTTTCTTT,CSARAQGRGDTEAFF
TRBV4-3,.,TRBJ1-4,.,TGCGCCAGCAGCCAAGATTTGGAAGGGCCATCCCCGAATGAAAAACTGTTTTTT,CASSQDLEGPSPNEKLFF
TRBV21-1,few,TRBJ2-7,.,TGTGCCAGCAGCAAAGCTTATACTTCAGGGGGCTACTCCTACGAGCAGTACTTC,CASSKAYTSGGYSYEQYF
TRBV7-8,few,TRBJ1-1,TRBD1,TGTGCCAGCAGCTTAGCCGGGGGGGATAGACAGGGGGCGGAAGGCACTGAAGCTTTCTTT,CASSLAGGDRQGAEGTEAFF
TRBV28,many,TRBJ2-3,TRBD1,TGTGCCAGCAGCTCCACCCGACAGGGGGGGTACGCAGATACGCAGTATTTT,CASSSTRQGGYADTQYF
TRBV27,many,TRBJ2-5,.,TGTGCCAGCAGTCCCCACTTGCTCGGCTCGGAGACCCAGTACTTC,CASSPHLLGSETQYF
TRBV19,few,TRBJ2-2,.,TGTGCCAGTAGTATAAAGAATACCCAAGCCGCGAACACCGGGGAGCTGTTTTTT,CASSIKNTQAANTGELFF
TRBV18,.,TRBJ1-2,.,TGTGCCAGCTCACCACCGTCGGGGCTGGGGGACTACACCTTC,CASSPPSGLGDYTF
TRBV5-1,many,TRBJ2-4,TRBD1,TGCGCCAGCAGCTTCGGGACAGACATAGCCAAAAACATTCAGTACTTC,CASSFGTDIAKNIQYF
TRBV6-2/TRBV6-3,many,TRBJ2-2,TRBD2,TGTGCCAGCAGTTACTCTGGGGGACTAACCGGGGAGCTGTTTTTT,CASSYSGGLTGELFF
TRBV7-6,.,TRBJ2-7,TRBD1,TGTGCCAGCAGCTTAGGGACGGGACAGGTGATCGGAGGCGAGCAGTACTTC,CASSLGTGQVIGGEQYF
TRBV4-2,many,TRBJ1-2,.,TGTGCCAGCAGCCAAGATAGGAACAACGGGTATGGCTACACCTTC,CASSQDRNNGYGYTF
TRBV9,.,TRBJ2-7,.,TGTGCCAGCAGCGTAGCTATGGGCGAGCAGTACTTC,CASSVAMGEQYF